This TCR beta chain is drawn from a study of blood T cells in healthy people across ages. Germline CDR1 reads MNHEY; CDR2 reads SVGEGT. This CDR3 comprises 14 residues. Trimming took 0 bases from V and 6 from J, leaving 11 bases between them. The study, taken as a whole, reports: PBMCs left unsorted prevented a conclusive naive versus antigen-experienced comparison. Donor CMV status, an unknown factor, possibly confounded changes in expanded clonotypes.

Ten or more counts support this clonotype. As yet, its antigen is unknown. The authors ran a second PCR of roughly 6 to 12 cycles using a sample-barcoded 5' primer and a J-beta primer mix. TCRdb re-called the 5' RACE reads through MiXCR, storing one row per CDR3 protein. The table lists about 1.5 million distinct CDR3 sequences, 42% of them singletons. Each sample yielded at least 5.5 micrograms of PBMC total RNA. Input material: blood. The source of this sequence is a woman aged 18-29 years in good health. The chain combines TRBV6-2 or TRBV6-3 with TRBJ2-5, with D perhaps matching TRBD1 (5 bases). CDR3: CASSYSRVSKTQYF. The CDR3 bases are TGTGCCAGCAGTTACTCCAGGGTATCGAAGACCCAGTACTTC.